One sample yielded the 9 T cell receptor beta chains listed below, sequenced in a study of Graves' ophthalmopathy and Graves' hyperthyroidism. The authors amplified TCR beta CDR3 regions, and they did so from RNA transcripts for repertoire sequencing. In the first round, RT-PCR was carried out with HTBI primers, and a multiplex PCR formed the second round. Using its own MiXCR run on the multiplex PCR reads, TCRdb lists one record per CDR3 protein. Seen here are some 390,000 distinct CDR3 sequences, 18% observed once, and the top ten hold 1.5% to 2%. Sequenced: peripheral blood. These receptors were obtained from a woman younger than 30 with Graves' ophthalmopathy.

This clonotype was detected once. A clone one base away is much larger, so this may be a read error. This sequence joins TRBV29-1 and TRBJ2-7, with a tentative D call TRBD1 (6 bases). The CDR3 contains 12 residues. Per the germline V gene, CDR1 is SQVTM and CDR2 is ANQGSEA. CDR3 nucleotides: TGCAGCGTTGTCCCCGCAGGGGCCGAGCAGGACTTC. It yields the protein CSVVPAGAEQDF.

CDR3 bases: TGTGCCAGCAGTTATCCCTCCGCCAGGAACTACGAGCAGTACTTC. It yields the protein CASSYPSARNYEQYF. The rearrangement links TRBV6-2 or TRBV6-3 to TRBJ2-7; no clear D. CDR1 and CDR2 (germline): MNHEY, SVGEGT. The V end was cut by 3 bases, the J end by 3 bases, with 15 bases between. The CDR3 covers 15 residues.

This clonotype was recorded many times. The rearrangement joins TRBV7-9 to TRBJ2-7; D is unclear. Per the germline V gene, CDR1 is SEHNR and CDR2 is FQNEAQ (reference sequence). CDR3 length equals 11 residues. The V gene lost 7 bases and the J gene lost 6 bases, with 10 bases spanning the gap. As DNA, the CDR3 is TGTGCCAGCAACCGAGAGGTCGAGCAGTACTTC. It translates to CASNREVEQYF.

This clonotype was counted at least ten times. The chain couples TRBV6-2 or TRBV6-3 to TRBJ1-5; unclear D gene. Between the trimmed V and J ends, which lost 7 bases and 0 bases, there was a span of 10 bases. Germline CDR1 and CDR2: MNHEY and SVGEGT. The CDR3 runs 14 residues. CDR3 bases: TGTGCCAGCAACCCGTTTTATAGCAATCAGCCCCAGCATTTT. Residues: CASNPFYSNQPQHF.

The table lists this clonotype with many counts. The CDR3 loop reads CAWSIKTSGRNTEAFF. CDR3 DNA sequence: TGTGCCTGGAGTATCAAGACCAGCGGGAGGAACACTGAAGCTTTCTTT. The chain employs TRBV30 and TRBJ1-1; D is uncertain. The germline V gene has CDR1 GTSNPN and CDR2 SVGIG (reference sequence). The CDR3 has 16 residues. The V and J ends lost 2 bases and 1 base respectively, with 17 bases between them.

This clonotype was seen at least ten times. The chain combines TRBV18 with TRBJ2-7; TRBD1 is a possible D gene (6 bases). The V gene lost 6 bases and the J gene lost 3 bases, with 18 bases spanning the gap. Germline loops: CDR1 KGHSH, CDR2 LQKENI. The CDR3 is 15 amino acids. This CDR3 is CASSPGQREVYEQYF. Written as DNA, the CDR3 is TGTGCCAGCTCTCCTGGACAGAGAGAGGTCTACGAGCAGTACTTC. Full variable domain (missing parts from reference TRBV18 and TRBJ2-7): NAGVMQNPRHLVRRRGQEARLRCSPMKGHSHVYWYRQLPEEGLKFMVYLQKENIIDESGMPKERFSAEFPKEGPSILRIQQVVRGDSAAYFCASSPGQREVYEQYFGPGTRLTVT.

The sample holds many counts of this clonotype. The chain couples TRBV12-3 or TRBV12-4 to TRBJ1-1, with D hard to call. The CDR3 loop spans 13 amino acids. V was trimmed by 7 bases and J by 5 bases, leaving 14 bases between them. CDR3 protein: CASTPRDVTEAFF. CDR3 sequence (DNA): TGTGCCAGCACCCCACGCGACGTAACTGAAGCTTTCTTT.

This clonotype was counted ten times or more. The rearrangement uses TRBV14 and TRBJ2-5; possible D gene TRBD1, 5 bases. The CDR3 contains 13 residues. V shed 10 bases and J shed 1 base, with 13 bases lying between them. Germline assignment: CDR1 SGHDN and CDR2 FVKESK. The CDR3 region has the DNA TGTGCCACAATTCGCGACAGCCAAGAGACCCAGTACTTC. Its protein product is CATIRDSQETQYF.

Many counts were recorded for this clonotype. CDR3 residues: CASSQGLAGGQETQYF. CDR3 nucleotide sequence: TGCGCCAGCAGCCAAGGACTAGCGGGGGGACAAGAGACCCAGTACTTC. The chain uses TRBV4-3 and TRBJ2-5; 13 bases map to TRBD2. Germline V gives CDR1 LGHNA, CDR2 YSLEER. V dropped 1 base and J dropped 2; count of bases not matched to a gene: 1. CDR3 length: 16 residues.